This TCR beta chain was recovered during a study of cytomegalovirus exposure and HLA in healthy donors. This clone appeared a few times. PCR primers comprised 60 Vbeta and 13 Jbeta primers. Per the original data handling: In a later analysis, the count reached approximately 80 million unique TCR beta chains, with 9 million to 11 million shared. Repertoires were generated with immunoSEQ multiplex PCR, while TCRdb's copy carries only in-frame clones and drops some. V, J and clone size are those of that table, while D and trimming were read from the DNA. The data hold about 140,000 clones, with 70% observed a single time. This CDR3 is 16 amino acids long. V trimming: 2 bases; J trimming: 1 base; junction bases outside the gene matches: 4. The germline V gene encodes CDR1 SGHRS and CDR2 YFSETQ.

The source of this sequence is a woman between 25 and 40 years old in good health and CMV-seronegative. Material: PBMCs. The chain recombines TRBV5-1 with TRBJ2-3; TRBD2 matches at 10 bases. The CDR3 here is CASSFPTSGGTDTQYF. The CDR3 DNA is TGCGCCAGCAGCTTCCCTACTAGCGGGGGCACAGATACGCAGTATTTT.